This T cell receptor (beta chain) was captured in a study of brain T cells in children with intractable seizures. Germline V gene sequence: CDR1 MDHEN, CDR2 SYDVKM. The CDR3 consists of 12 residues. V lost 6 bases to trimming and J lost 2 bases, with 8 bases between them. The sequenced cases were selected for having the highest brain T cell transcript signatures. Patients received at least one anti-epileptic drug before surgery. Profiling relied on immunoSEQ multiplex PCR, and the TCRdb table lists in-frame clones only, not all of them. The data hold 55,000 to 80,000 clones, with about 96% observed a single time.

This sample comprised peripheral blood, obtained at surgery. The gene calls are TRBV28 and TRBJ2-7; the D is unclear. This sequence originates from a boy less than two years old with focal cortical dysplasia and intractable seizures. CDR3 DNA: TGTGCCAGCAGGGATCAACCCTACGAGCAGTACTTC. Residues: CASRDQPYEQYF.